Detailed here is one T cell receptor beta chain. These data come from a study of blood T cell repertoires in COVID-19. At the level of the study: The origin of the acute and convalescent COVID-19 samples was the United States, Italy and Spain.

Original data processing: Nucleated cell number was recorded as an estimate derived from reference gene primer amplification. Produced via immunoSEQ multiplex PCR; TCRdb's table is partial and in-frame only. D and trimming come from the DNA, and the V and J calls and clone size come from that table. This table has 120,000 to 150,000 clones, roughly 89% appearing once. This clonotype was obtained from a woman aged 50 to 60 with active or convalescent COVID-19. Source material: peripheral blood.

The CDR3 sequence: CASRLGGIPAANEKLFF. Here the CDR3 DNA reads TGTGCCAGCAGATTGGGGGGAATACCTGCGGCTAATGAAAAACTGTTTTTT. The chain couples TRBV7-8 to TRBJ1-4; D possibly corresponds to TRBD1 (5 bases). The CDR3 consists of 17 residues. The germline gives CDR1 SGHVS, CDR2 FQNEAQ. Trimming pared 6 bases from V and 3 bases from J, leaving 20 bases between. Looking up the rest from reference TRBV7-8 and TRBJ1-4 gives the full variable domain: GAGVSQSPRYKVAKRGQDVALRCDPISGHVSLFWYQQALGQGPEFLTYFQNEAQLDKSGLPSDRFFAERPEGSVSTLKIQRTQQEDSAVYLCASRLGGIPAANEKLFFGSGTQLSVL.